The 18 T cell receptor beta chains in this list originate from one sample, sequenced in a study of control samples from healthy donors and cancer patients. Assay used: immunoSEQ multiplex PCR; TCRdb lists only in-frame clones, some missing. The data contain roughly 140,000 clones, around nine tenths of them singletons. Sequenced input: blood. The source of these receptors is a man younger than 45 in good health.

This chain's CDR3 is CASSLVQGVMSNNSPLHF. CDR3 nucleotide sequence: TGCGCCAGCAGCTTGGTTCAGGGGGTTATGTCAAATAATTCACCCCTCCACTTT. The genes are TRBV5-1 and TRBJ1-6; 7 nucleotides agree with TRBD1. The CDR3 is made up of 18 amino acids. Germline assignment: CDR1 SGHRS and CDR2 YFSETQ. Germline trimming cut 0 bases from V and 5 bases from J; bases unmatched to any gene: 11.

The chain couples TRBV7-8 to TRBJ1-5; TRBD1 is a possible D gene (6 bases). Germline loops: CDR1 SGHVS, CDR2 FQNEAQ. The CDR3 covers 16 residues. Trimming left V 4 bases short and J 7 bases short, with 20 bases between. CDR3 in amino acids: CASSSLEGGMGQPQHF. CDR3 coding DNA: TGTGCCAGCAGCTCCCTAGAGGGGGGAATGGGACAGCCCCAGCATTTT. The full variable domain, its missing parts supplied by reference TRBV7-8 and TRBJ1-5, is GAGVSQSPRYKVAKRGQDVALRCDPISGHVSLFWYQQALGQGPEFLTYFQNEAQLDKSGLPSDRFFAERPEGSVSTLKIQRTQQEDSAVYLCASSSLEGGMGQPQHFGDGTRLSIL.

This chain connects TRBV20-1 to TRBJ2-7; TRBD1 agrees at 7 bases. The CDR3 contains 11 residues. The V segment lost 5 bases and the J segment 5 bases; nucleotides outside the gene matches: 3. The germline V gene encodes CDR1 DFQATT and CDR2 SNEGSKA (reference sequence). CDR3 nucleotides: TGCAGTGCTCGACAGGGAGACGAGCAGTACTTC. It is translated as CSARQGDEQYF.

J is TRBJ1-5 and V is TRBV6-6; perhaps TRBD1 as D (5 bases). Germline V gene lookup returns CDR1 MNHNY and CDR2 SVGAGI (reference sequence). The CDR3 is 16 residues long. The ends were cut back, 5 bases at V and 3 bases at J, with 17 bases in the middle. The CDR3 DNA reads as TGTGCCAGCAGTCCCCCAGGGCCCAACGACAATCAGCCCCAGCATTTT. Translating it yields CASSPPGPNDNQPQHF.

The genes are TRBV5-6 and TRBJ1-1; the match to TRBD1 covers 8 bases. Germline V lookup: CDR1 SGHDT, CDR2 YYEEEE. The CDR3 length is 15 residues. Losses at the gene ends were 5 bases for V and 0 bases for J; bases not matched to a gene: 6. CDR3 bases: TGTGCCAGCAGTTTGACAGGGGAGGTGAACACTGAAGCTTTCTTT. Amino acids: CASSLTGEVNTEAFF.

The chain links TRBV6-1 to TRBJ2-3; TRBD2 matches at 10 bases. The junction had 2 bases not matched to a gene; V was cut back by 4 bases and J by 4 bases. Germline loops: CDR1 MNHNS, CDR2 SASEGT. This CDR3 spans 14 amino acids. The CDR3 reads CASSVAGGADTQYF. The CDR3 DNA reads as TGTGCCAGCAGTGTAGCGGGGGGCGCAGATACGCAGTATTTT.

This chain connects TRBV6-5 to TRBJ2-1; D is uncertain. The CDR3 is 16 residues long. The germline V gene encodes CDR1 MNHEY and CDR2 SVGAGI. Trimming removed 4 bases from V and 0 bases from J, with 13 bases in between. The CDR3 coding sequence is TGTGCCAGCAGTTCACCGGACCCCAGCTCCTACAATGAGCAGTTCTTC. Its translation: CASSSPDPSSYNEQFF.

This chain joins TRBV9 and TRBJ2-2, with a tentative D call TRBD1 (6 bases). The V and J ends lost 4 bases and 5 bases respectively, with 9 bases between them. In germline, CDR1 is SGDLS, CDR2 YYNGEE. This CDR3 has 13 residues. CDR3 loop: CASSSGTTGELFF. CDR3 in DNA: TGTGCCAGCAGCTCCGGGACAACCGGGGAGCTGTTTTTT. Looking up the rest from reference TRBV9 and TRBJ2-2 gives the full variable domain: DSGVTQTPKHLITATGQRVTLRCSPRSGDLSVYWYQQSLDQGLQFLIQYYNGEERAKGNILERFSAQQFPDLHSELNLSSLELGDSALYFCASSSGTTGELFFGEGSRLTVL.

The V gene is TRBV7-9, the J gene TRBJ2-7, with 8 bases identical to TRBD1. The germline V gene has CDR1 SEHNR and CDR2 FQNEAQ (reference sequence). There are 17 residues in the CDR3. Unmatched junction bases numbered 13, after V lost 1 base and J lost 5 bases. Here the CDR3 DNA reads TGTGCCAGCAGCTTAGGCAGGGGGCTTGTCGGTTATCACGAGCAGTACTTC. Protein: CASSLGRGLVGYHEQYF.

The chain couples TRBV7-2 to TRBJ2-3; no reliable D call. CDR3 length: 12 residues. V was cut by 1 base and J by 4 bases, with 3 bases left in between. CDR1 is SGHTA and CDR2 is FQGNSA in the germline V gene. CDR3 DNA sequence: TGTGCCAGCAGCTTAGATGCAGATACGCAGTATTTT. The encoded protein is CASSLDADTQYF.

The chain couples TRBV24-1 to TRBJ2-3; 7 bases line up with TRBD1. The V segment lost 0 bases and the J segment 4 bases; nucleotides outside the gene matches: 9. The CDR3 has 17 residues. The V gene's germline CDR1 is KGHDR and CDR2 SFDVKD. Here the CDR3 reads CATSDLTRGPGPDTQYF. CDR3 in DNA: TGTGCCACCAGTGATTTGACGAGGGGGCCCGGACCAGATACGCAGTATTTT.

This chain joins TRBV6-2 or TRBV6-3 and TRBJ1-1; D call uncertain. The CDR3 runs to 15 residues. Trimming took 3 bases from V and 1 from J, leaving 12 bases between them. Germline V CDR1 and CDR2: MNHEY, SVGEGT. As DNA, the CDR3 is TGTGCCAGCAGTTATGTTCTTCAGGCGAACACTGAAGCTTTCTTT. Translating gives CASSYVLQANTEAFF.

The J gene is TRBJ2-4, the V gene TRBV9; TRBD2 matches at 9 bases. Germline assignment: CDR1 SGDLS and CDR2 YYNGEE. The CDR3 is 21 residues long. V was clipped by 4 bases and J by 0 bases; unmatched bases: 20. The CDR3 reads CASSPRGELRGGRTAKNIQYF. CDR3 DNA sequence: TGTGCCAGCAGCCCGAGGGGTGAGTTGCGGGGGGGCCGCACAGCCAAAAACATTCAGTACTTC. Supplemented by reference TRBV9 and TRBJ2-4, the full variable domain reads DSGVTQTPKHLITATGQRVTLRCSPRSGDLSVYWYQQSLDQGLQFLIQYYNGEERAKGNILERFSAQQFPDLHSELNLSSLELGDSALYFCASSPRGELRGGRTAKNIQYFGAGTRLSVL.

By share, this clone counts as medium-sized. J is TRBJ2-7 and V is TRBV14; 11 bases line up with TRBD2. Germline loops: CDR1 SGHDN, CDR2 FVKESK. This CDR3 contains 16 residues. Trimming cost V 0 bases and J 6 bases; bases outside gene matches: 7. CDR3 loop: CASSQDTSGSSSEQYF. CDR3 DNA sequence: TGTGCCAGCAGCCAAGACACTAGCGGGAGTAGTAGCGAGCAGTACTTC.

This clone was seen more than once but under ten times. The CDR3 DNA follows: TGTGCCAGCAGCTCTGGCAGGGGGCGAACCCCCTACGAGCAGTACTTC. Translated, it gives CASSSGRGRTPYEQYF. The chain joins TRBV7-6 to TRBJ2-7, with 8 bases matching TRBD1. The CDR3 sequence is 16 residues long. Germline assignment: CDR1 SGHVS and CDR2 FNYEAQ. The V segment lost 4 bases and the J segment 2 bases; nucleotides outside the gene matches: 10.

The chain joins TRBV9 to TRBJ2-1, with a tentative D call TRBD2 (6 bases). V was clipped by 3 bases and J by 2 bases, with 12 bases between them. The CDR3 length is 15 residues. Germline values: CDR1 SGDLS, CDR2 YYNGEE. The CDR3 DNA reads as TGTGCCAGCAGCGCCCGCCGGACTACCTACAATGAGCAGTTCTTC. Protein sequence: CASSARRTTYNEQFF.

This clone was detected only a few times. The rearrangement joins TRBV5-1 to TRBJ2-5; 13 nucleotides line up with TRBD2. This CDR3 region has 15 residues. Trimming removed 4 bases from V and 5 bases from J; junction bases left unmatched: 5. Germline V gene data show CDR1 as SGHRS and CDR2 as YFSETQ. As DNA, the CDR3 is TGCGCCAGCAGCGCGGGACTAGCGGGAAGGGAGACCCAGTACTTC. Translating gives CASSAGLAGRETQYF.

The CDR3 coding sequence is TGCGCCAGCAGCCATGATGGGGAGACCTACGAGCAGTACTTC. Translated: CASSHDGETYEQYF. The chain has TRBV5-1 and TRBJ2-7, with D possibly being TRBD2 (5 bases). The CDR3 has 14 amino acids. V shed 4 bases and J shed 2 bases, with 13 bases lying between them. Germline CDR1 SGHRS, CDR2 YFSETQ.